The 20 T cell receptor beta chains below come from one sample, sequenced in a study of cytomegalovirus exposure and HLA in healthy donors. Amplification used 60 Vbeta primers and 13 Jbeta primers. Using immunoSEQ multiplex PCR, the repertoire was profiled, and TCRdb retains in-frame clones only, with some absent. Here the sample spans 150,000 to 200,000 clones, 84% being singletons. The sequencing sample was made of PBMCs. Receptors originate from a man in his fifties or sixties in good health and CMV-seropositive.

This chain links TRBV4-2 with TRBJ2-3; D perhaps matches TRBD1 (6 bases). This CDR3 spans 17 amino acids. Germline V gives CDR1 LGHNA, CDR2 YNFKEQ. The V gene lost 4 bases and the J gene lost 2 bases, with 19 bases spanning the gap. CDR3 in DNA: TGTGCCAGCAGCCTCGGGACAAGTCAGGCGAACACAGATACGCAGTATTTT. It codes for CASSLGTSQANTDTQYF.

The CDR3 region is CASSPSGRAGTGELFF. CDR3 DNA sequence: TGTGCCAGCAGCCCAAGCGGGAGGGCCGGAACCGGGGAGCTGTTTTTT. The rearrangement joins TRBV5-4 to TRBJ2-2; 10 positions agree with TRBD2. V lost 4 bases to trimming and J lost 5 bases; unmatched junction nucleotides: 8. The CDR3 length is 16 residues. Per the germline V gene, CDR1 is SGHNT and CDR2 is YYREEE (reference sequence).

The genes are TRBV30 and TRBJ2-1, with TRBD2 matching over 7 bases. V dropped 1 base and J dropped 4; count of bases not matched to a gene: 10. Germline CDR1 and CDR2: GTSNPN and SVGIG (reference sequence). The CDR3 sequence is 16 residues long. CDR3 DNA sequence: TGTGCCTGGAGTGGGGGCCGGAGAGCGGGGTACAATGAGCAGTTCTTC. Encoded protein: CAWSGGRRAGYNEQFF.

This clone appeared once. The sample carries other DNA sequences with the same CDR3. The chain uses TRBV5-1 and TRBJ1-2, with 9 bases fitting TRBD1. Trimming removed 0 bases from V and 8 bases from J; junction bases left unmatched: 5. CDR3 length: 14 residues. The V gene's germline CDR1 is SGHRS and CDR2 YFSETQ. The CDR3 sequence: CASSLGGQGYGYTF. The CDR3 coding sequence is TGCGCCAGCAGCTTGGGGGGACAGGGTTACGGCTACACCTTC.

This clone was seen a single time. The rearrangement joins TRBV10-1 to TRBJ2-3; 10 nucleotides line up with TRBD2. The CDR3 totals 16 residues. Germline values: CDR1 WNHNN, CDR2 SYGVQD (reference sequence). The V gene end was trimmed by 2 bases and the J gene end by 6 bases; junction bases not matched to a gene: 8. The CDR3 DNA sequence: TGCGCCAGCAGTGAGAGGGCTAGCGGGGGCCGGGATACGCAGTATTTT. This codes for CASSERASGGRDTQYF.

This clone was recorded only once. The chain combines TRBV27 with TRBJ2-6; 7 nucleotides align to TRBD1. The V gene's germline CDR1 is MNHEY and CDR2 SMNVEV (reference sequence). The CDR3 contains 19 residues. Trimming at V came to 5 bases and at J to 0 bases, leaving 13 bases not matched to a gene. The CDR3 region has the DNA TGTGCCAGCAGTCTCTTATCCGGGACAGCAGACTCTGGGGCCAACGTCCTGACTTTC. Its translation: CASSLLSGTADSGANVLTF.

The genes are TRBV6-6 and TRBJ1-1, with TRBD1 matching 8 bases. From germline, CDR1 is MNHNY and CDR2 SVGAGI (reference sequence). The CDR3 length is 14 residues. Trimming cost V 5 bases and J 1 base; bases outside gene matches: 3. This CDR3 is CASSRTGTNTEAFF. The CDR3, as DNA: TGTGCCAGCAGTAGGACAGGGACGAACACTGAAGCTTTCTTT.

The genes are TRBV18 and TRBJ1-4; a possible D gene is TRBD1 (6 bases). Germline V gives CDR1 KGHSH, CDR2 LQKENI. Trimming pared 1 base from V and 0 bases from J, leaving 9 bases between. CDR3 length: 16 residues. The chain's CDR3 is CASSPQRTATNEKLFF. The CDR3 nucleotides read TGTGCCAGCTCACCACAACGGACAGCAACTAATGAAAAACTGTTTTTT.

The genes are TRBV9 and TRBJ2-3, with 8 bases fitting TRBD2. Germline-derived CDR1 and CDR2 are SGDLS and YYNGEE. The CDR3 extends over 16 amino acids. Trimming at V came to 0 bases and at J to 1 base, leaving 4 bases not matched to a gene. The CDR3 DNA reads as TGTGCCAGCAGCGTAGCTTCGCGGGGGGGCACAGATACGCAGTATTTT. This gives the protein CASSVASRGGTDTQYF.

This clone appeared once. The chain joins TRBV5-1 to TRBJ2-3, with 12 bases lining up with TRBD1. V was pared by 2 bases and J by 6 bases, with 13 bases of the junction left unmatched. CDR3 size: 18 residues. The germline CDR1 and CDR2 sequences are SGHRS and YFSETQ. This chain's CDR3 is CASSFFSPGQGAPDTQYF. The CDR3 region has the DNA TGCGCCAGCAGCTTTTTCTCCCCGGGACAGGGGGCGCCTGATACGCAGTATTTT.

The chain joins TRBV25-1 to TRBJ1-6; tentative D call: TRBD1 (6 bases). Germline lookup yields CDR1 MGHDK and CDR2 SYGVNS. The CDR3 length is 15 residues. The ends were cut back, 6 bases at V and 5 bases at J, with 14 bases in the middle. In nucleotides, the CDR3 is TGTGCCAGCAGCCTAGCGGCAGGGGATAATTCACCCCTCCACTTT. Its protein product is CASSLAAGDNSPLHF.

This clone appeared a single time. V gene TRBV18 combines with J gene TRBJ1-4; TRBD1 matches 9 bases. The CDR3 extends over 15 amino acids. Germline CDR1 is KGHSH and CDR2 is LQKENI. The J segment lost 7 bases and the V segment lost 1 base, leaving 4 bases of the junction unmatched. In DNA, the CDR3 is TGTGCCAGCTCACCACTGGGACAGGGCGGTGAAAAACTGTTTTTT. Protein product: CASSPLGQGGEKLFF.

This chain joins TRBV21-1 and TRBJ1-2; the table gives TRBD1 as D, unverified against the DNA. TRBV21-1 is listed as a pseudogene. There are 10 residues in the CDR3. CDR3 amino acids: CATGINGYTF. The CDR3 coding sequence is TGTGCGACAGGGATTAACGGCTACACCTTC.

This clone was seen just once. The gene calls are TRBV7-2 and TRBJ2-7; no reliable D call. The germline V gene encodes CDR1 SGHTA and CDR2 FQGNSA. The CDR3 sequence is 12 residues long. Between the trimmed V and J ends, which lost 5 bases and 5 bases, there was a span of 10 bases. The CDR3, as DNA: TGTGCCAGCAGCCCCCCCAGGCACGAGCAGTACTTC. This translates into CASSPPRHEQYF.

This chain uses TRBV25-1 with TRBJ2-1; 8 positions agree with TRBD2. Germline loops: CDR1 MGHDK, CDR2 SYGVNS. V lost 4 bases to trimming and J lost 0 bases; unmatched junction nucleotides: 5. CDR3 length: 16 amino acids. The CDR3, as DNA: TGTGCCAGCAGTGGGCCCCTAGCGGGCTCCTACAATGAGCAGTTCTTC. As protein: CASSGPLAGSYNEQFF. The entire variable domain, with the rest obtained from reference TRBV25-1 and TRBJ2-1, is as follows: EADIYQTPRYLVIGTGKKITLECSQTMGHDKMYWYQQDPGMELHLIHYSYGVNSTEKGDLSSESTVSRIRTEHFPLTLESARPSHTSQYLCASSGPLAGSYNEQFFGPGTRLTVL.

The CDR3 spells CASSSSQGVGELFF. Written as DNA, the CDR3 is TGTGCCAGCAGCTCATCACAGGGGGTCGGGGAGCTGTTTTTT. The chain uses TRBV7-3 and TRBJ2-2; TRBD1 aligns across 8 bases. The germline V gene encodes CDR1 SGHTA and CDR2 FQGTGA. CDR3 size: 14 residues. V shed 4 bases and J 7 bases; nucleotides not matched to a gene: 5.

This chain links TRBV15 with TRBJ1-2; 8 positions match TRBD1. Trimming cost V 5 bases and J 2 bases; bases outside gene matches: 4. CDR1 is LNHNV and CDR2 is YYDKDF in the germline V gene (reference sequence). CDR3 length: 14 residues. The CDR3 reads CATSGDRPNYGYTF. As DNA, the CDR3 is TGTGCCACCAGCGGGGACAGGCCCAACTATGGCTACACCTTC.

This clone was observed a handful of times. J is TRBJ1-6 and V is TRBV25-1, with a tentative D call TRBD1 (5 bases). The V end was cut by 7 bases, the J end by 7 bases, with 14 bases between. CDR1 and CDR2 (germline): MGHDK, SYGVNS. This CDR3 is built from 14 residues. This CDR3 reads CASTGRGRNSPLHF. The CDR3 nucleotides are TGTGCCAGCACTGGGCGGGGGAGAAATTCACCCCTCCACTTT.

The chain couples TRBV2 to TRBJ2-7; 8 nucleotides agree with TRBD2. From germline, CDR1 is SNHLY and CDR2 FYNNEI. V lost 1 base to trimming and J lost 6 bases; unmatched junction nucleotides: 5. The CDR3 is 14 amino acids. Written as DNA, the CDR3 is TGTGCCAGCAGTGAAGGACTAGCGAAGGTCGAGCAGTACGTC. As protein: CASSEGLAKVEQYV.

The V and J genes are TRBV6-5 and TRBJ2-2, with a possible D match to TRBD2 (6 bases). The germline V and J ends were trimmed by 5 bases and 0 bases, with 10 bases remaining between them. Germline V gene lookup returns CDR1 MNHEY and CDR2 SVGAGI. This CDR3 has 15 residues. The CDR3 spells CASSVGLPNTGELFF. The CDR3 bases are TGTGCCAGCAGTGTGGGACTTCCGAACACCGGGGAGCTGTTTTTT.